These 30 T cell receptor beta chains share one sample of origin, sequenced in a study of T cell changes during pregnancy in multiple sclerosis. Here immunoSEQ multiplex PCR was the method, and the copy in TCRdb shows in-frame clones only, minus some. The repertoire holds some 70,000 clones, with roughly 90% as singletons. The sample in question was peripheral blood, obtained after pregnancy. The receptors stem from a female donor in good health, enrolled as a control in a pregnancy study.

This clone was counted a few times. The gene calls are TRBV19 and TRBJ2-1, with D perhaps matching TRBD2 (6 bases). Trimming cost V 3 bases and J 6 bases, with 18 bases left between them. Germline loops: CDR1 LNHDA, CDR2 SQIVND (reference sequence). This CDR3 region has 16 residues. CDR3 in DNA: TGTGCCAGTAGTATGGGTCGCGGGAATGCGGTCAATGAGCAGTTCTTC. Translated, it gives CASSMGRGNAVNEQFF.

This chain joins TRBV5-1 and TRBJ1-1; 9 bases line up with TRBD1. The CDR3 is made up of 14 amino acids. From germline, CDR1 is SGHRS and CDR2 YFSETQ. V dropped 2 bases and J dropped 10; count of bases not matched to a gene: 9. CDR3 nucleotides: TGCGCCAGCAGCTTATCCGGGACAGGGCTTGGAGCTTTCTTT. This encodes CASSLSGTGLGAFF.

This clone was seen more than once but under ten times. The gene calls are TRBV2 and TRBJ2-1, with 7 bases that match TRBD2. The CDR3 totals 15 residues. V dropped 4 bases and J dropped 8; count of bases not matched to a gene: 11. CDR1 is SNHLY, CDR2 FYNNEI, per germline. The CDR3 bases are TGTGCCAGCAGTGCAACGGGGGGTTTGTTGGATGAGCAGTTCTTC. As protein: CASSATGGLLDEQFF.

The chain uses TRBV2 and TRBJ2-5; 8 nucleotides agree with TRBD1. This CDR3 spans 16 amino acids. CDR1 and CDR2 from the germline V gene are SNHLY and FYNNEI. V gave up 6 bases and J gave up 2 bases; unmatched junction bases: 11. Here the CDR3 reads CASSDIWGTGQETQYF. DNA for the CDR3: TGTGCCAGCAGCGACATCTGGGGGACAGGACAAGAGACCCAGTACTTC.

V is TRBV18 and J is TRBJ2-1; a possible D gene is TRBD1 (7 bases). CDR3 size: 14 residues. Germline loops: CDR1 KGHSH, CDR2 LQKENI. Trimming shortened V by 3 bases and J by 9 bases, and 15 bases separated the two germline ends. CDR3 loop: CASSPPQGGGEQFF. CDR3 sequence (DNA): TGTGCCAGCTCACCTCCCCAGGGGGGTGGTGAGCAGTTCTTC.

This chain links TRBV19 with TRBJ1-1; D possibly corresponds to TRBD1 (6 bases). Germline V lookup: CDR1 LNHDA, CDR2 SQIVND (reference sequence). V shed 3 bases and J shed 3 bases, with 14 bases lying between them. CDR3 length: 15 amino acids. The CDR3, as DNA: TGTGCCAGTAGTATTCCAGGCCAGGGGTACACTGAAGCTTTCTTT. Protein sequence: CASSIPGQGYTEAFF.

This chain connects TRBV19 to TRBJ2-7, with a tentative D call TRBD1 (5 bases). The CDR3 has 12 residues. Deletions cut 10 bases from V and 0 bases from J, with 10 bases between. The germline gives CDR1 LNHDA, CDR2 SQIVND (reference sequence). As DNA, the CDR3 is TGTGCCACAGGGTTACCCTCCTACGAGCAGTACTTC. Translating gives CATGLPSYEQYF.

CDR3 DNA: TGTGCCAGCAGCTCGACAGGGCCTAGCTCCTACGAGCAGTACTTC. Translating gives CASSSTGPSSYEQYF. The gene calls are TRBV7-9 and TRBJ2-7; TRBD1 matches at 7 bases. CDR1 is SEHNR and CDR2 is FQNEAQ in the germline V gene (reference sequence). After removal of 4 bases from V and 0 bases from J, the junction contained 6 bases not matched to a gene. The CDR3 has 15 residues.

This clone has just a few counts. The chain combines TRBV15 with TRBJ2-2; 8 nucleotides agree with TRBD2. CDR1 and CDR2 from the germline V gene are LNHNV and YYDKDF (reference sequence). The CDR3 is made up of 15 amino acids. J gave up 3 bases and V 3 bases, and 3 bases lay outside the gene matches. The CDR3 reads CATSSGGADTGELFF. In DNA form, the CDR3 reads TGTGCCACCAGCAGCGGGGGGGCCGACACCGGGGAGCTGTTTTTT. Based on the CDR3 plus reference TRBV15 and TRBJ2-2, the full variable domain is DAMVIQNPRYQVTQFGKPVTLSCSQTLNHNVMYWYQQKSSQAPKLLFHYYDKDFNNEADTPDNFQSRRPNTSFCFLDIRSPGLGDTAMYLCATSSGGADTGELFFGEGSRLTVL.

The V call is TRBV18, the J call TRBJ1-3; 9 nucleotides match TRBD1. CDR3 length: 17 residues. Germline CDR1 and CDR2: KGHSH and LQKENI. V trimming: 0 bases; J trimming: 4 bases; junction bases outside the gene matches: 7. CDR3 in amino acids: CASSPPVGQGRGNTIYF. CDR3 coding DNA: TGTGCCAGCTCACCACCGGTGGGACAGGGTCGGGGAAACACCATATATTTT.

The chain carries TRBV27 and TRBJ1-1; D is undetermined. The CDR3 runs 13 residues. V dropped 6 bases and J dropped 2 bases, with 10 bases sitting between them. CDR1 MNHEY and CDR2 SMNVEV come from the germline V gene (reference sequence). The CDR3: CASSPGSNTEAFF. CDR3 nucleotide sequence: TGTGCCAGCAGCCCGGGTTCCAACACTGAAGCTTTCTTT.

The V gene is TRBV11-3, the J gene TRBJ1-1, with 9 bases that match TRBD1. The CDR3 extends over 16 amino acids. V lost 1 base to trimming and J lost 1 base; unmatched junction nucleotides: 4. From germline, CDR1 is SGHNT and CDR2 YENEEA. DNA of the CDR3: TGTGCCAGCAGCTTAGGAGGGACAGGGAGGAACACTGAAGCTTTCTTT. It translates to CASSLGGTGRNTEAFF.

The V and J genes are TRBV5-6 and TRBJ2-3, with 8 positions matching TRBD2. From germline, CDR1 is SGHDT and CDR2 YYEEEE. With 4 bases clipped from V and 4 bases from J, the junction kept 11 bases outside the gene matches. CDR3 length: 16 amino acids. The CDR3 loop reads CASSDRGLGSADTQYF. CDR3 nucleotides: TGTGCCAGCAGCGACCGGGGACTAGGCTCCGCAGATACGCAGTATTTT.

V and J are TRBV27 and TRBJ2-3; D gene ambiguous. The germline V gene has CDR1 MNHEY and CDR2 SMNVEV (reference sequence). CDR3 length: 13 amino acids. Trimming left V 6 bases short and J 6 bases short, with 13 bases between. The CDR3 DNA sequence: TGTGCCAGCAGCTACTTCTCTAGGGATACGCAGTATTTT. Translated, it gives CASSYFSRDTQYF.

The V call is TRBV27, the J call TRBJ2-3; the match to TRBD2 covers 10 bases. The CDR3 has 16 residues. The junction had 8 bases not matched to a gene; V was cut back by 6 bases and J by 2 bases. The germline gives CDR1 MNHEY, CDR2 SMNVEV (reference sequence). Here the CDR3 DNA reads TGTGCCAGCAGCCGAGAGACTAGCGGGTACACAGATACGCAGTATTTT. Protein sequence: CASSRETSGYTDTQYF.

The V gene is TRBV6-1, the J gene TRBJ2-7; no clear D gene. In germline, CDR1 is MNHNS, CDR2 SASEGT. The V end lost 1 base, the J end lost 6 bases, and 10 bases lay between the germline ends. This CDR3 has 13 residues. The CDR3 nucleotides are TGTGCCAGCAGTGAAGAGTTAGCATCCGAGCAGTACTTC. Protein: CASSEELASEQYF.

The V call is TRBV7-2, the J call TRBJ2-7; D not resolved. The germline V and J ends were trimmed by 1 base and 0 bases, with 10 bases remaining between them. The CDR3 is made up of 15 amino acids. The germline gives CDR1 SGHTA, CDR2 FQGNSA. CDR3 in amino acids: CASSLGTILSYEQYF. Here the CDR3 DNA reads TGTGCCAGCAGCTTAGGAACGATACTCTCCTACGAGCAGTACTTC.

The CDR3 sequence is CASSVSPSGGVTDTQYF. The CDR3 nucleotides are TGTGCCAGCAGCGTATCCCCCTCGGGGGGGGTCACAGATACGCAGTATTTT. The chain carries TRBV9 and TRBJ2-3; 8 bases are a match to TRBD2. The V segment lost 1 base and the J segment 2 bases; nucleotides outside the gene matches: 9. Germline CDR1 and CDR2: SGDLS and YYNGEE. The CDR3 is made up of 17 amino acids.

The chain recombines TRBV29-1 with TRBJ1-1; 9 positions match TRBD1. V was pared by 7 bases and J by 0 bases, with 12 bases of the junction left unmatched. This CDR3 contains 16 residues. Germline-derived CDR1 and CDR2 are SQVTM and ANQGSEA. This chain's CDR3 is CSATRTGAIMNTEAFF. CDR3 nucleotide sequence: TGCAGCGCCACGAGGACAGGGGCGATCATGAACACTGAAGCTTTCTTT.

The chain recombines TRBV7-9 with TRBJ2-7, with 7 bases matching TRBD1. The germline CDR1 and CDR2 sequences are SEHNR and FQNEAQ (reference sequence). The CDR3 totals 12 residues. V was pared by 8 bases and J by 2 bases, with 3 bases of the junction left unmatched. The CDR3, as DNA: TGTGCCAGCGAGAGGGGGCCCTACGAGCAGTACTTC. This sequence encodes CASERGPYEQYF. Complete variable domain (other parts from reference TRBV7-9 and TRBJ2-7): DTGVSQNPRHKITKRGQNVTFRCDPISEHNRLYWYRQTLGQGPEFLTYFQNEAQLEKSRLLSDRFSAERPKGSFSTLEIQRTEQGDSAMYLCASERGPYEQYFGPGTRLTVT.

This chain joins TRBV10-3 and TRBJ2-1; 11 bases line up with TRBD1. J gave up 6 bases and V 4 bases, and 8 bases lay outside the gene matches. The CDR3 runs to 16 residues. Germline V CDR1 and CDR2: ENHRY, SYGVKD. The CDR3 nucleotides are TGTGCCATCAGTGTGGCCTCGGGACAGGGGGGCAATGAGCAGTTCTTC. As protein: CAISVASGQGGNEQFF.

The rearrangement links TRBV5-4 to TRBJ1-2; TRBD1 agrees at 8 bases. Trimming took 3 bases from V and 2 from J; bases not matched to a gene: 6. Germline CDR1 is SGHNT and CDR2 is YYREEE (reference sequence). The CDR3 has 15 amino acids. CDR3: CASSSSGTGNYGYTF. The DNA for the CDR3 is TGTGCCAGCAGCTCCTCCGGGACAGGCAACTATGGCTACACCTTC. The whole variable domain, filled in from reference TRBV5-4 and TRBJ1-2, reads ETGVTQSPTHLIKTRGQQVTLRCSSQSGHNTVSWYQQALGQGPQFIFQYYREEENGRGNFPPRFSGLQFPNYSSELNVNALELDDSALYLCASSSSGTGNYGYTFGSGTRLTVV.

The gene calls are TRBV7-9 and TRBJ2-2; TRBD1 aligns across 7 bases. Germline assignment: CDR1 SEHNR and CDR2 FQNEAQ (reference sequence). The V and J ends lost 5 bases and 4 bases, in that order; junction bases with no gene match: 4. The CDR3 extends over 14 amino acids. As DNA, the CDR3 is TGTGCCAGCAGCCGACAGGGTATCACCGGGGAGCTGTTTTTT. This translates into CASSRQGITGELFF.

J is TRBJ2-5 and V is TRBV4-3; possibly TRBD2 for D (6 bases). From germline, CDR1 is LGHNA and CDR2 YSLEER. V shed 0 bases and J shed 5 bases, with 16 bases lying between them. This CDR3 comprises 16 residues. The DNA of the CDR3 is TGCGCCAGCAGCCAAGAATTTGCGGGGTACCCGGAGACCCAGTACTTC. Its translation: CASSQEFAGYPETQYF.

CDR3 coding DNA: TGTGCCAGCAGCTTAGCGCCTAGTTGGGAGACCCAGTACTTC. Translation gives CASSLAPSWETQYF. The rearrangement uses TRBV7-2 and TRBJ2-5; no clear D. V lost 0 bases and J lost 5, with 10 bases in between. Per the germline V gene, CDR1 is SGHTA and CDR2 is FQGNSA. This CDR3 spans 14 amino acids. The whole variable domain, remainder taken from reference TRBV7-2 and TRBJ2-5, is GAGVSQSPSNKVTEKGKDVELRCDPISGHTALYWYRQSLGQGLEFLIYFQGNSAPDKSGLPSDRFSAERTGGSVSTLTIQRTQQEDSAVYLCASSLAPSWETQYFGPGTRLLVL.

The rearrangement uses TRBV6-6 and TRBJ1-6, with 10 bases that match TRBD1. CDR3 length: 14 amino acids. The V gene end was trimmed by 7 bases and the J gene end by 7 bases; junction bases not matched to a gene: 4. Per germline, CDR1 MNHNY and CDR2 SVGAGI (reference sequence). The CDR3 region has the DNA TGTGCCAGCACCCCGGACAGGGGGAATTCACCCCTCCACTTT. Protein: CASTPDRGNSPLHF.

This chain joins TRBV28 and TRBJ1-4; D possibly corresponds to TRBD1 (5 bases). The CDR3 runs to 13 residues. Trimming shortened V by 5 bases and J by 4 bases, and 8 bases separated the two germline ends. Germline CDR1 reads MDHEN; CDR2 reads SYDVKM. Here the CDR3 reads CASSEQVNEKLFF. Written as DNA, the CDR3 is TGTGCCAGCAGTGAACAGGTTAATGAAAAACTGTTTTTT.

The table lists this clone with a few counts. The chain joins TRBV29-1 to TRBJ1-1; D is perhaps TRBD1 (6 bases). CDR1 and CDR2 from the germline V gene are SQVTM and ANQGSEA. The CDR3 consists of 12 residues. V was shortened by 3 bases and J by 6 bases, with 11 bases between the two germline ends. In nucleotides, the CDR3 is TGCAGCGTTGACAGGGGACGGGCTGAAGCTTTCTTT. As protein: CSVDRGRAEAFF.

This chain joins TRBV2 and TRBJ2-1, with TRBD2 as a possible D gene (6 bases). CDR1 SNHLY and CDR2 FYNNEI come from the germline V gene. V gave up 5 bases and J gave up 7 bases, with 18 bases separating them. This CDR3 is 15 amino acids long. DNA of the CDR3: TGTGCCAGCAGTTTACTAGCTGTGGGGTGGAATGAGCAGTTCTTC. This translates into CASSLLAVGWNEQFF.

The DNA for the CDR3 is TGCAGCGTTGAAGCGGGAGTTACCGGGGAGCTGTTTTTT. Protein: CSVEAGVTGELFF. The chain couples TRBV29-1 to TRBJ2-2; possibly TRBD2 for D (6 bases). V lost 1 base and J 5 bases, leaving 8 bases between the germline ends. The germline V gene encodes CDR1 SQVTM and CDR2 ANQGSEA. This CDR3 spans 13 amino acids.